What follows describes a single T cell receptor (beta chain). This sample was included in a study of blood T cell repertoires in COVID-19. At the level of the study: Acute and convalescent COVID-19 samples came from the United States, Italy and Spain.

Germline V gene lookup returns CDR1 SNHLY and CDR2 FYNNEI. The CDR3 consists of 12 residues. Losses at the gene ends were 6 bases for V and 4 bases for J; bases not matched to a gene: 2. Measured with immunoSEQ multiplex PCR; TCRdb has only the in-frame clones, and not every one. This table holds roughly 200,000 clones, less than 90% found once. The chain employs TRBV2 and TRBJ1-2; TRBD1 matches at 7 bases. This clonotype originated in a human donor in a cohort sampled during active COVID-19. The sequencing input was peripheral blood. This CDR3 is CASRTGSYGYTF. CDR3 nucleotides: TGTGCCAGCAGGACAGGGTCCTATGGCTACACCTTC.